This T cell receptor beta chain was captured in a study of T cell repertoires in ileal Crohn's disease. Each sample's TCRB immunosequencing used around 470 nanograms of biopsy DNA. Method: immunoSEQ multiplex PCR; TCRdb's copy keeps in-frame clones and lacks some. The sample carries about 14,000 clones, 70% to 90% recorded once. V was pared by 0 bases and J by 0 bases, with 9 bases between. This CDR3 is built from 15 residues. Looked up from germline, CDR1 is GTSNPN and CDR2 is SVGIG (reference sequence). Study results and limitations: Every patient over 26.8% clonality showed endoscopic recurrence.

Patients were adults with ileal or ileocolonic Crohn's disease needing resection. Details on this clone: Its target is unknown.

The chain links TRBV30 to TRBJ2-4; possibly TRBD2 for D (6 bases). The sample was ileal tissue. The sequence derives from an adult with Crohn's disease. The CDR3 nucleotides read TGTGCCTGGAGTGTGGGCGGGATAGCCAAAAACATTCAGTACTTC. Amino acids: CAWSVGGIAKNIQYF.